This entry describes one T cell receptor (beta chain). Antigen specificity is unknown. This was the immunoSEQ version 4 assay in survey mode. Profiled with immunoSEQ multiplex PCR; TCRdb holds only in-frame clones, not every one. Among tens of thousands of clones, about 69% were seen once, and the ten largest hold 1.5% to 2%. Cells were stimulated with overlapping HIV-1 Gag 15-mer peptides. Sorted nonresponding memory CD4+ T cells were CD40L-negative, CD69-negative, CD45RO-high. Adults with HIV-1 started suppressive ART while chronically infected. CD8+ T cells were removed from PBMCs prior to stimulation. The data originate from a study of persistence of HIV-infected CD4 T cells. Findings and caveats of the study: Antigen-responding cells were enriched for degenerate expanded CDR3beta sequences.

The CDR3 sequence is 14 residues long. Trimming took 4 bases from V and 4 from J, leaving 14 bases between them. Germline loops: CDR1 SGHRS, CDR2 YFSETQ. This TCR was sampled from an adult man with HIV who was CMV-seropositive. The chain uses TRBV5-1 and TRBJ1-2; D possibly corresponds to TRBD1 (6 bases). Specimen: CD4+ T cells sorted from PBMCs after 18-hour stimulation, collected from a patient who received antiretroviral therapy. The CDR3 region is CASSPSGGSYGYTF. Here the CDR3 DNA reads TGCGCCAGCAGCCCGAGTGGGGGCAGCTATGGCTACACCTTC.